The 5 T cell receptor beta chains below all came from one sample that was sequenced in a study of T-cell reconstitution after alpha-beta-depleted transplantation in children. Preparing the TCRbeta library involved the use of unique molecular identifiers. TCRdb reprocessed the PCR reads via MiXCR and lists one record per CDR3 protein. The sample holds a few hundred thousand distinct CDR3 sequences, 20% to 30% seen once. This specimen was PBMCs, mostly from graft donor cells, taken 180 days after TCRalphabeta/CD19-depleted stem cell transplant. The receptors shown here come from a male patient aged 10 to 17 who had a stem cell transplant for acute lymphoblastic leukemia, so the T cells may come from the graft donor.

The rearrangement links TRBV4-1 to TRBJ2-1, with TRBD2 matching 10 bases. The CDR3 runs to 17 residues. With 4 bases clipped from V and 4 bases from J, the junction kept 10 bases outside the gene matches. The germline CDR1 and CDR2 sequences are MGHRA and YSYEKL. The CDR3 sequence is CASSPTVLAGRYNEQFF. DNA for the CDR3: TGCGCCAGCAGCCCCACGGTACTAGCGGGAAGGTACAATGAGCAGTTCTTC.

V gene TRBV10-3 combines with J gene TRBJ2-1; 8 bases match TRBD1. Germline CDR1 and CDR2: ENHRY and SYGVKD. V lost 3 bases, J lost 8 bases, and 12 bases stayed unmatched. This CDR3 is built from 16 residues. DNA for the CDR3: TGTGCCATCAGTGATCTCGAGTCAGGGGGCTGGTATGAGCAGTTCTTC. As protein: CAISDLESGGWYEQFF.

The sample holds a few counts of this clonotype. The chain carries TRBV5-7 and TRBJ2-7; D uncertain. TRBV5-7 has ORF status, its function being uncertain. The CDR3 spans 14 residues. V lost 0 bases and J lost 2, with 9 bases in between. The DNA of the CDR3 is TGTGCCAGCAGCTTGGCCGGCAGTCCCTACGAGCAGTACTTC. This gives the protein CASSLAGSPYEQYF.

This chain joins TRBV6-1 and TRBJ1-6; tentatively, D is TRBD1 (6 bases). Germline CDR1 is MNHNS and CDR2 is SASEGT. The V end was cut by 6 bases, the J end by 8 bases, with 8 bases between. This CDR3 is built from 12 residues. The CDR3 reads CASRQGDSPLHF. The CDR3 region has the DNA TGTGCCAGCAGACAGGGCGATTCACCCCTCCACTTT.

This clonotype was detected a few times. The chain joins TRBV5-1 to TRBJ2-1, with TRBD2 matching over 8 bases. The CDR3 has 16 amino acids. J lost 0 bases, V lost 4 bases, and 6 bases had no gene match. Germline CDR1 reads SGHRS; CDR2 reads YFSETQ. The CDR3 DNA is TGCGCCAGCAGCGGAAACAGCGGGAGCTCCTACAATGAGCAGTTCTTC. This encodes CASSGNSGSSYNEQFF.